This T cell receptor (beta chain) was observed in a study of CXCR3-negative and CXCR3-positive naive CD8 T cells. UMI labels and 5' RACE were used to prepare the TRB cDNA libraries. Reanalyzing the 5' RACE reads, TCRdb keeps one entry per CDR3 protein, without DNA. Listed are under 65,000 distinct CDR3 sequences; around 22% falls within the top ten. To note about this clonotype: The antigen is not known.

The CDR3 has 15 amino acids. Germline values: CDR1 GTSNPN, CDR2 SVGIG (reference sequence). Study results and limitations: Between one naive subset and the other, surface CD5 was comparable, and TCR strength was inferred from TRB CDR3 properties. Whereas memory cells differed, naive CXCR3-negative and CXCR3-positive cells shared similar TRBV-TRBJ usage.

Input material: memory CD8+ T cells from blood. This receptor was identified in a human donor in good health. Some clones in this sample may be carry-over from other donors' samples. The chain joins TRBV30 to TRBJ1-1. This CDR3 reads CAWSELVGLNTEAFF.